This T cell receptor beta chain was sequenced during a study of early T cells in non-severe SARS-CoV-2 infection. The overall study: The study sequenced bulk RNA from unsorted whole blood, with chains unpaired.

Regarding the study as a whole: Matching results from VDJdb favored anti-spike CD8 responses, leaving private and CD4 specificities undetected.

Comments on this clonotype: Its antigen is unidentified.

CDR1 and CDR2 (germline): SEHNR, FQNEAQ (reference sequence). CDR3 length equals 15 residues. The ends were cut back, 0 bases at V and 5 bases at J, with 13 bases in the middle. The TCR library protocol attached unique molecular identifiers to the individual cDNA molecules. In TCRdb, the 5' RACE reads were re-called with MiXCR into one record per CDR3 protein. The sample shows roughly 56,000 distinct CDR3 sequences, more than 9% of them seen only once. Sequencing was performed on whole blood. The chain employs TRBV7-9 and TRBJ2-5; D is undetermined. The TCR comes from an adult who was a healthcare worker with PCR-confirmed SARS-CoV-2 infection or an uninfected control (not recorded which). The chain's CDR3 is CASSLAVVPAETQYF. The CDR3 DNA follows: TGTGCCAGCAGCTTAGCCGTGGTCCCAGCGGAGACCCAGTACTTC.